This section outlines one T cell receptor (beta chain) sequence together with its context. Antigen: not known. The identical CDR3 is also encoded by other nucleotide sequences in the sample. The germline V gene has CDR1 LNHDA and CDR2 SQIVND (reference sequence). V was clipped by 1 base and J by 5 bases, with 5 bases between them. The CDR3 sequence is 12 residues long. The entry originates in a study of shared clonotypes between healthy human individuals. Sequencing used immunoSEQ multiplex PCR; TCRdb keeps in-frame clones, though not all of them. The sample lists around 2.5 million clones, approximately 93% occurring once. Regarding the study as a whole: Among non-shared clonotypes, generation probabilities were lower than among those shared by all four donors.

The genes are TRBV19 and TRBJ2-5; the D call may be TRBD1 or TRBD2 (5 bases each). Sequencing was done on a sample of naive CD4+ T cells from PBMCs. The subset denotes: CD45RA+ positively selected. The sequence was collected from a man aged 18 to 29 in good health. Some clones in this sample may be carry-over from other donors' samples. The CDR3: CASSIGGETQYF. For the CDR3, the DNA is TGTGCCAGTAGTATAGGGGGGGAGACCCAGTACTTC. The full variable domain, with the rest looked up from reference TRBV19 and TRBJ2-5, is DGGITQSPKYLFRKEGQNVTLSCEQNLNHDAMYWYRQDPGQGLRLIYYSQIVNDFQKGDIAEGYSVSREKKESFPLTVTSAQKNPTAFYLCASSIGGETQYFGPGTRLLVL.